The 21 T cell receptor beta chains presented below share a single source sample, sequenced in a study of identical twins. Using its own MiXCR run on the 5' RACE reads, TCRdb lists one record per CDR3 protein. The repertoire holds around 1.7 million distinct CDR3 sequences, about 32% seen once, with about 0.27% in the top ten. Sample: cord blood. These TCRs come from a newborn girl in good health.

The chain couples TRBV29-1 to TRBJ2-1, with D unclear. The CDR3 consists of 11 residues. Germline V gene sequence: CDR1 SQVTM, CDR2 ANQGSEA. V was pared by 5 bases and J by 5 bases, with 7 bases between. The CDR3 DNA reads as TGCAGCGTTAGGTGGAACAATGAGCAGTTCTTC. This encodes CSVRWNNEQFF.

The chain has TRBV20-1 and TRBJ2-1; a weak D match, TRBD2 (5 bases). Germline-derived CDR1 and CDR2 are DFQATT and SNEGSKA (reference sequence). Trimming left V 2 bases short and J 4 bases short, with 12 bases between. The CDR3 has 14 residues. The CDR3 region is CSARNGNSYNEQFF. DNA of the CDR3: TGCAGTGCTAGAAACGGGAATTCTTACAATGAGCAGTTCTTC.

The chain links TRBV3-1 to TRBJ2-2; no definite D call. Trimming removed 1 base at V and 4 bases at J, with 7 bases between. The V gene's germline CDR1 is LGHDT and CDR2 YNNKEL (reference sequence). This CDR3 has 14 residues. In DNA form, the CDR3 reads TGTGCCAGCAGCCAAGTCAGCACCACCGGGGAGCTGTTTTTT. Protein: CASSQVSTTGELFF.

The CDR3, as DNA: TGTGCCAGCAGCAGGACGGAAGACACCATATATTTT. Translating gives CASSRTEDTIYF. The V gene is TRBV28, the J gene TRBJ1-3; no definite D call. This CDR3 has 12 amino acids. V was pared by 6 bases and J by 8 bases, with 11 bases between. Germline V lookup: CDR1 MDHEN, CDR2 SYDVKM.

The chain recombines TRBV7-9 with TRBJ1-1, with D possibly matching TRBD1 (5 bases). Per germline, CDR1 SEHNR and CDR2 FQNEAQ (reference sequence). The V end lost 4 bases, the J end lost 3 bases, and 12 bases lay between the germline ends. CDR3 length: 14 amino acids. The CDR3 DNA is TGTGCCAGCAGCTGGGGAGGGGTGGACACTGAAGCTTTCTTT. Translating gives CASSWGGVDTEAFF.

The CDR3 DNA sequence: TGTGCCAGCAGCTTACGGCCGGGACAGGGCCACAATGAGCAGTTCTTC. It yields the protein CASSLRPGQGHNEQFF. V is TRBV7-9 and J is TRBJ2-1, with 9 bases aligning to TRBD1. V shed 2 bases and J 5 bases; nucleotides not matched to a gene: 7. CDR1 and CDR2 (germline): SEHNR, FQNEAQ (reference sequence). The CDR3 loop spans 16 amino acids.

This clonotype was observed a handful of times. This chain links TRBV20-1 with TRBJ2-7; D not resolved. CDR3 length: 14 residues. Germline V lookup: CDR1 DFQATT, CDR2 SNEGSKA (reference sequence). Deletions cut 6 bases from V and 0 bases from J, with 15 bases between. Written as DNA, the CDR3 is TGCAGTGCCAGTCCCGGCGGCATCTCCTACGAGCAGTACTTC. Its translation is CSASPGGISYEQYF.

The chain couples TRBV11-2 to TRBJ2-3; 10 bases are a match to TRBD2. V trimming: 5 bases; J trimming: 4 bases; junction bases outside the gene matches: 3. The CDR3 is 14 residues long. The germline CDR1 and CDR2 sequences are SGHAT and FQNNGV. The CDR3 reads CASSNSGGSDTQYF. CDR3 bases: TGTGCCAGCAGCAATAGCGGGGGGTCAGATACGCAGTATTTT.

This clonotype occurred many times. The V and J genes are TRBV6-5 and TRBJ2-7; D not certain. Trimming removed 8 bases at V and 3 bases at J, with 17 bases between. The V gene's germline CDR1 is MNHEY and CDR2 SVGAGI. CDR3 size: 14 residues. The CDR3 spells CASHERSWDYEQYF. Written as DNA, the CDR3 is TGTGCCAGCCACGAACGGTCGTGGGACTACGAGCAGTACTTC.

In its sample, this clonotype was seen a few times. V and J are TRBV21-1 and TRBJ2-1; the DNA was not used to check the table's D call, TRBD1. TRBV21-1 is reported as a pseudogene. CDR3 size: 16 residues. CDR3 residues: CASRVRGSSLYNEQFF. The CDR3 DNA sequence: TGTGCCAGCAGAGTGCGGGGTTCGTCCCTTTACAATGAGCAGTTCTTC.

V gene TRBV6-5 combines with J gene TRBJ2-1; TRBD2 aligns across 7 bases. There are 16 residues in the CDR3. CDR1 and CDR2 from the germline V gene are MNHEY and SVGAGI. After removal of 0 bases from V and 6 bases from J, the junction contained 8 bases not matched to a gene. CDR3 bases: TGTGCCAGCAGTTACTCGAAGGCGGGAGTTCGCAATGAGCAGTTCTTC. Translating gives CASSYSKAGVRNEQFF.

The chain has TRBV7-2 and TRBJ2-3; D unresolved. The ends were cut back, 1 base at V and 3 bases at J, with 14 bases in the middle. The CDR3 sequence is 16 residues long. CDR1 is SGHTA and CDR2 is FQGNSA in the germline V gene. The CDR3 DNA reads TGTGCCAGCAGCTTAGTTCGGCGGAGTCGGACAGATACGCAGTATTTT. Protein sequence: CASSLVRRSRTDTQYF.

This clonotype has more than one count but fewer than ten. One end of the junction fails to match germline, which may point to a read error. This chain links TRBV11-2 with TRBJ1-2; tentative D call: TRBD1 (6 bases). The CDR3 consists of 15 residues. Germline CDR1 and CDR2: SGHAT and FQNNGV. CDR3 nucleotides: TGCGCCAGCAGCTTGGTGGACAGCACTAACTATGGCTACACCTTC. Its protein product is CASSLVDSTNYGYTF. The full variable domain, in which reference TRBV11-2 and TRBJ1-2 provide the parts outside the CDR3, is EAGVAQSPRYKIIEKRQSVAFWCNPISGHATLYWYQQILGQGPKLLIQFQNNGVVDDSQLPKDRFSAERLKGVDSTLKIQPAKLEDSAVYLCASSLVDSTNYGYTFGSGTRLTVV.

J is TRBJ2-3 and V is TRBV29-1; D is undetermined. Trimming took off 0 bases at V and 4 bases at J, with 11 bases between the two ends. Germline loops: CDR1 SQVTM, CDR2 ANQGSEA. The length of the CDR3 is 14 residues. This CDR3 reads CSVEDLRGSDTQYF. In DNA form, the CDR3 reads TGCAGCGTTGAAGATCTCCGCGGATCAGATACGCAGTATTTT.

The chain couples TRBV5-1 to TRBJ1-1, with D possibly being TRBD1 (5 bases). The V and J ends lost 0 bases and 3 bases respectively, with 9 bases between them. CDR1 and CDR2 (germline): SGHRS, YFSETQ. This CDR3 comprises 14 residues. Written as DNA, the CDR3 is TGCGCCAGCAGCTTGGGAGGGGACGACACTGAAGCTTTCTTT. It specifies CASSLGGDDTEAFF.

CDR3 residues: CSASDRGRDGELFF. The CDR3 nucleotides are TGCAGTGCGAGCGACAGGGGGCGGGACGGGGAGCTGTTTTTT. J is TRBJ2-2 and V is TRBV20-1; TRBD1 matches at 10 bases. CDR3 length equals 14 residues. Germline CDR1 reads DFQATT; CDR2 reads SNEGSKA (reference sequence). J was trimmed by 7 bases and V by 6 bases; bases with no gene match: 8.

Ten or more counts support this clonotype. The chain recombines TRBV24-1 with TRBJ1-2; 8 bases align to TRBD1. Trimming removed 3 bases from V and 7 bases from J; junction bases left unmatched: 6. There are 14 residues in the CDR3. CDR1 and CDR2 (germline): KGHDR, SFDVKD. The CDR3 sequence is CATSDMKTGAGYTF. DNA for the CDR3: TGTGCCACCAGTGATATGAAGACAGGGGCTGGCTACACCTTC.

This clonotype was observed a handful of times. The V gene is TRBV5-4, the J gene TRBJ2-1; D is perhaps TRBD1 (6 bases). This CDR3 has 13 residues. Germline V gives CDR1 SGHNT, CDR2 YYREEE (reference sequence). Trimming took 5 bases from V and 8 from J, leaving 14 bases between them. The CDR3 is CASRTGQIDEQFF. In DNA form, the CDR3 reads TGTGCCAGCAGGACTGGACAGATCGATGAGCAGTTCTTC.

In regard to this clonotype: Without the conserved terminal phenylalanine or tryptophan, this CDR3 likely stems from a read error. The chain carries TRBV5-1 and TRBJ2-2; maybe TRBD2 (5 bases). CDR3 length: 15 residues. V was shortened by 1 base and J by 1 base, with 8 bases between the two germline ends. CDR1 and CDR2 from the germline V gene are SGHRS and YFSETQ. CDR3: CASSLSGLNTGELFI. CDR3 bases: TGCGCCAGCAGCTTGTCGGGGTTGAACACCGGGGAGCTGTTTATT.

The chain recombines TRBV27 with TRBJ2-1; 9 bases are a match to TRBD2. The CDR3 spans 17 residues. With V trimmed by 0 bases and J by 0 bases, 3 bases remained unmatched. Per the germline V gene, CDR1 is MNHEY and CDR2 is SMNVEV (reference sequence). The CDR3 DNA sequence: TGTGCCAGCAGTTTATCCATTAGCGGGAGCTCCTACAATGAGCAGTTCTTC. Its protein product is CASSLSISGSSYNEQFF.

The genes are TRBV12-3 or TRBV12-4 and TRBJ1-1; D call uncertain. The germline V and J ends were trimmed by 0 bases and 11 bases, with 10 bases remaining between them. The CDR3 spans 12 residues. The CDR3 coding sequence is TGTGCCAGCAGTTTAGCAGGAGGCTCGGCTTTCTTT. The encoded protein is CASSLAGGSAFF.